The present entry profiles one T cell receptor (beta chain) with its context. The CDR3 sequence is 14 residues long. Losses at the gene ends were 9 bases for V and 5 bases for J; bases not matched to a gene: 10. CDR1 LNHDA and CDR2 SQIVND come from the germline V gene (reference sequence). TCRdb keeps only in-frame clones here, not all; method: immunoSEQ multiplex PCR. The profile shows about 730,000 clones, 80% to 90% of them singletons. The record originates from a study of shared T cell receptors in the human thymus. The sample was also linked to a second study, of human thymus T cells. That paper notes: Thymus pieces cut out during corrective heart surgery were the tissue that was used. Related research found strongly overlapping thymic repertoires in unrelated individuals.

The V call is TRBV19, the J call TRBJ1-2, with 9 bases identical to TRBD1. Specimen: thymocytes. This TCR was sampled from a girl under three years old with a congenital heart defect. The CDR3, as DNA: TGTGCCAGCAAGTACAGGGGGCGCGGGTATGGCTACACCTTC. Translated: CASKYRGRGYGYTF. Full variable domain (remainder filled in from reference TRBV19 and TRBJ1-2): DGGITQSPKYLFRKEGQNVTLSCEQNLNHDAMYWYRQDPGQGLRLIYYSQIVNDFQKGDIAEGYSVSREKKESFPLTVTSAQKNPTAFYLCASKYRGRGYGYTFGSGTRLTVV.